Below, 25 T cell receptor beta chains from the same sample are listed, as sequenced in a study of blood T cells in healthy people across ages (dated by TCRdb to between 2014 and 2017). Receptors were amplified or captured by 5' RACE. Sequenced on an Illumina HiSeq 2500. A second PCR of 7 to 11 cycles was performed with a sample-barcoded 5' primer and a J-beta primer mix. The public reads were reanalyzed by TCRdb: fastp trimming at Q25, MiXCR alignment, in-frame beta chains only. For every CDR3 protein sequence, its rows merge into one entry that carries the most common genes and DNA. This sample has 540,000 or so distinct CDR3 sequences in its table, and about 26% of those were observed once. The ten largest clones take up roughly 20% of the sample. Sequenced: blood. These receptors all stem from a woman aged 70-85 years in good health.

In this sample, this clonotype turned up a few times. This chain links TRBV3-1 with TRBJ1-2, with a weak D call TRBD1 (6 bases). Germline assignment: CDR1 LGHDT and CDR2 YNNKEL (reference sequence). The CDR3 runs to 15 residues. Trimming took off 3 bases at V and 8 bases at J, with 19 bases between the two ends. CDR3 nucleotides: TGTGCCAGCAGCCAGGGCTATCGGGATGGGGGCGGCTACACCTTC. It is translated as CASSQGYRDGGGYTF.

This chain connects TRBV4-3 to TRBJ2-1, with TRBD1 identical over 7 bases. The germline gives CDR1 LGHNA, CDR2 YSLEER. The CDR3 has 14 residues. V dropped 2 bases and J dropped 5; count of bases not matched to a gene: 3. CDR3 amino acids: CASSQPGTDNEQFF. The CDR3 DNA sequence: TGCGCCAGCAGCCAACCCGGGACAGACAATGAGCAGTTCTTC.

The V call is TRBV2, the J call TRBJ1-6; tentatively, D is TRBD1 (6 bases). Germline V lookup: CDR1 SNHLY, CDR2 FYNNEI. The CDR3 runs 13 residues. V gave up 9 bases and J gave up 6 bases, with 12 bases separating them. In nucleotides, the CDR3 is TGTGCCAGTCTACAGGACAGTAATTCACCCCTCCACTTT. Amino acid sequence: CASLQDSNSPLHF.

The chain couples TRBV9 to TRBJ1-1, with a possible D match to TRBD1 (5 bases). V was trimmed by 5 bases and J by 3 bases, leaving 20 bases between them. CDR1 and CDR2 from the germline V gene are SGDLS and YYNGEE. This CDR3 spans 16 amino acids. CDR3 DNA sequence: TGTGCCAGCAGTCCAACTCTCAGGGCCTCGGACACTGAAGCTTTCTTT. This translates into CASSPTLRASDTEAFF.

The V call is TRBV2, the J call TRBJ2-5; possible D gene TRBD1, 6 bases. The last part of the DNA fits TRBJ2-7 better; the J call may be wrong. Germline CDR1 is SNHLY and CDR2 is FYNNEI. The CDR3 length is 12 residues. CDR3 sequence reads: CASSEAGGEQYF. The CDR3 coding sequence is TGTGCCAGCAGTGAAGCAGGGGGCGAGCAGTACTTC.

There are a few counts of this clonotype. The gene calls are TRBV6-5 and TRBJ1-2; D remains ambiguous. Trimming took 2 bases from V and 2 from J, leaving 6 bases between them. Germline CDR1 reads MNHEY; CDR2 reads SVGAGI. This CDR3 region has 13 residues. CDR3 sequence: CASSYRVNYGYTF. In nucleotides, the CDR3 is TGTGCCAGCAGTTACAGGGTAAACTATGGCTACACCTTC.

This clonotype has only a few counts. The chain combines TRBV3-1 with TRBJ2-7; D is unclear. The CDR3 is 12 residues long. Germline V CDR1 and CDR2: LGHDT, YNNKEL (reference sequence). With 2 bases removed from V and 6 bases from J, the gap between germline ends came to 8 bases. The CDR3 DNA reads as TGTGCCAGCAGCCAAACCGTGGTCGAGCAGTACTTC. Amino acids: CASSQTVVEQYF.

The chain uses TRBV4-3 and TRBJ2-7; either TRBD1 or TRBD2 may fit D (5 bases each). Germline loops: CDR1 LGHNA, CDR2 YSLEER. This CDR3 contains 15 residues. V was cut by 0 bases and J by 2 bases, with 11 bases left in between. The CDR3 region has the DNA TGCGCCAGCAGCCAAGATCGGGACGGAGCCTACGAGCAGTACTTC. Protein: CASSQDRDGAYEQYF.

The V gene is TRBV20-1, the J gene TRBJ1-2; D possibly corresponds to TRBD1 (5 bases). Trimming pared 2 bases from V and 4 bases from J, leaving 8 bases between. Germline lookup yields CDR1 DFQATT and CDR2 SNEGSKA (reference sequence). The CDR3 has 12 residues. The CDR3 DNA follows: TGCAGTGCTAGACCGGACATCTATGGCTACACCTTC. Translating gives CSARPDIYGYTF.

This clonotype was counted only a few times. The chain joins TRBV29-1 to TRBJ2-3; D gene ambiguous. V dropped 1 base and J dropped 5 bases, with 13 bases sitting between them. The CDR3 has 14 residues. Germline-derived CDR1 and CDR2 are SQVTM and ANQGSEA. The CDR3 region is CSVEGPGEKDTQYF. The DNA for the CDR3 is TGCAGCGTTGAAGGCCCTGGAGAGAAAGATACGCAGTATTTT.

This sequence joins TRBV10-2 and TRBJ1-5; D is ambiguous. Germline V gives CDR1 WSHSY, CDR2 SAAADI. This CDR3 spans 13 amino acids. V was trimmed by 6 bases and J by 3 bases, leaving 9 bases between them. This CDR3 is CASRSGVNQPQHF. The CDR3 DNA is TGCGCCAGCAGGAGTGGAGTCAATCAGCCCCAGCATTTT.

This chain connects TRBV10-3 to TRBJ1-1, with no clear D. The CDR3 runs 13 residues. The V end was cut by 0 bases, the J end by 0 bases, with 2 bases between. Per germline, CDR1 ENHRY and CDR2 SYGVKD. CDR3 nucleotide sequence: TGTGCCATCAGTGAGTCCCTGAACACTGAAGCTTTCTTT. It is translated as CAISESLNTEAFF.

This clonotype has just a few counts. The V call is TRBV28, the J call TRBJ2-6; 8 nucleotides align to TRBD2. The CDR3 has 18 amino acids. Germline V gives CDR1 MDHEN, CDR2 SYDVKM. V lost 6 bases, J lost 1 base, and 11 bases stayed unmatched. The CDR3 sequence is CASSPKGLVISGANVLTF. DNA for the CDR3: TGTGCCAGCAGCCCAAAGGGACTAGTAATTTCTGGGGCCAACGTCCTGACTTTC.

This clonotype was seen a handful of times. The CDR3 DNA sequence: TGTGCCAGCAGTCCCCTTGAGGGGGGACCTTTTTATGGCTACACCTTC. It codes for CASSPLEGGPFYGYTF. The rearrangement uses TRBV6-6 and TRBJ1-2; D may be TRBD1 (6 bases). From germline, CDR1 is MNHNY and CDR2 SVGAGI (reference sequence). CDR3 length: 16 amino acids. V was shortened by 5 bases and J by 5 bases, with 21 bases between the two germline ends.

In its sample, this clonotype was seen a few times. Compared with germline, one end of the junction differs, possibly owing to a read error. The chain is built from TRBV20-1 and TRBJ2-1; 10 bases agree with TRBD1. Germline CDR1 DFQATT, CDR2 SNEGSKA (reference sequence). The CDR3 spans 14 residues. Here the CDR3 DNA reads TGCGGTGCTAGACAGGGGGCAGCCTACAATGAGCAGTTCTTC. Its protein product is CGARQGAAYNEQFF.

V gene TRBV29-1 combines with J gene TRBJ1-2; 7 nucleotides align to TRBD1. CDR1 SQVTM and CDR2 ANQGSEA come from the germline V gene. The J segment lost 3 bases and the V segment lost 5 bases, leaving 6 bases of the junction unmatched. The CDR3 runs to 13 residues. Written as DNA, the CDR3 is TGCAGCGTTCCCGACAGGGTGGACTATGGCTACACCTTC. The encoded protein is CSVPDRVDYGYTF.

This clonotype was seen a few times. The chain has TRBV6-6 and TRBJ1-3; no clear D gene. The CDR3 totals 16 residues. The germline V and J ends were trimmed by 2 bases and 0 bases, with 11 bases remaining between them. Germline CDR1 reads MNHNY; CDR2 reads SVGAGI (reference sequence). The CDR3 region has the DNA TGTGCCAGCAGTTACGGAGACGGGCGCTCTGGAAACACCATATATTTT. Protein: CASSYGDGRSGNTIYF.

A few counts support this clonotype. The chain recombines TRBV28 with TRBJ1-1, with a weak D call TRBD1 (6 bases). V lost 10 bases, J lost 10 bases, and 22 bases lay in between. Germline V gene lookup returns CDR1 MDHEN and CDR2 SYDVKM. The CDR3 totals 13 residues. CDR3 DNA sequence: TGTGCCACCAAAGGGGGGACGAGGGAGGGAGCTTTCTTT. Encoded protein: CATKGGTREGAFF.

The rearrangement uses TRBV4-3 and TRBJ1-2; possible D gene TRBD1, 5 bases. Trimming left V 0 bases short and J 5 bases short, with 13 bases between. The CDR3 spans 15 residues. The germline V gene encodes CDR1 LGHNA and CDR2 YSLEER. CDR3 protein: CASSQDFQGAYGYTF. The CDR3, as DNA: TGCGCCAGCAGCCAAGACTTTCAGGGCGCTTATGGCTACACCTTC.

This clonotype came up many times. The CDR3 sequence: CASSLNWQETQYF. For the CDR3, the DNA is TGTGCCAGCAGCTTGAACTGGCAAGAGACCCAGTACTTC. V usage is TRBV7-2 and J usage is TRBJ2-5; D not certain. The CDR3 is made up of 13 amino acids. In germline, CDR1 is SGHTA, CDR2 FQGNSA. Trimming removed 3 bases at V and 2 bases at J, with 7 bases between.

This clonotype was picked up a small number of times. The V gene is TRBV5-1, the J gene TRBJ1-5; D uncertain. The V end was cut by 1 base, the J end by 7 bases, with 3 bases between. There are 11 residues in the CDR3. Germline V gene sequence: CDR1 SGHRS, CDR2 YFSETQ. CDR3 nucleotides: TGCGCCAGCAGCTTGATCCAGCCCCAGCATTTT. Residues: CASSLIQPQHF.

The chain links TRBV7-2 to TRBJ1-2; D not resolved. CDR3 size: 12 residues. Germline loops: CDR1 SGHTA, CDR2 FQGNSA. V lost 3 bases, J lost 8 bases, and 10 bases lay in between. The CDR3: CASSLRVKGYTF. The CDR3 DNA sequence: TGTGCCAGCAGCTTGAGGGTAAAGGGCTACACCTTC.

As for this clonotype: The junction differs from germline at one of its ends, possibly a read error. The V call is TRBV20-1, the J call TRBJ1-3; perhaps TRBD1 as D (5 bases). The length of the CDR3 is 13 residues. Germline V lookup: CDR1 DFQATT, CDR2 SNEGSKA (reference sequence). The CDR3: CSASVQGGNTMYF. The DNA of the CDR3 is TGCAGTGCTAGCGTGCAGGGAGGAAACACCATGTATTTT.

This clonotype was seen a handful of times. The genes are TRBV20-1 and TRBJ2-5; maybe TRBD1 (5 bases). The CDR3 runs 14 residues. V lost 6 bases and J 2 bases, leaving 16 bases between the germline ends. The V gene's germline CDR1 is DFQATT and CDR2 SNEGSKA (reference sequence). CDR3 residues: CSAQKGSSQETQYF. In DNA, the CDR3 is TGCAGTGCCCAGAAGGGGTCAAGTCAAGAGACCCAGTACTTC.

This sequence joins TRBV7-2 and TRBJ2-1, with 12 bases matching TRBD2. Germline V gene data show CDR1 as SGHTA and CDR2 as FQGNSA. With V trimmed by 0 bases and J by 6 bases, 9 bases remained unmatched. The CDR3 runs to 18 residues. The CDR3 region is CASSLAMTSGRALNEQFF. The CDR3 DNA follows: TGTGCCAGCAGCTTAGCCATGACTAGCGGGAGAGCTCTCAATGAGCAGTTCTTC.